The text below deals with one T cell receptor (beta chain). The target antigen is unknown. This entry is derived from a study of response to subunit inactivated influenza vaccine. Study-wide points: The authors offered the suggestion that each seasonal influenza vaccination recruits few new T cells.

The CDR3 has 16 amino acids. Germline V gene sequence: CDR1 KGHDR, CDR2 SFDVKD. V lost 2 bases and J 0 bases, leaving 10 bases between the germline ends. TCRdb used MiXCR to reprocess the RT-PCR reads, holding one entry per CDR3 protein. The data hold roughly 170,000 distinct CDR3 sequences, with approximately 9.2% observed a single time. The starting material was non-naive T cells sorted from PBMCs, obtained on the day of vaccination. The V and J genes are TRBV24-1 and TRBJ2-1; perhaps D is TRBD1 or TRBD2 (5 bases each). This receptor was identified in a man aged 45-65 years who received an inactivated influenza vaccine. The CDR3 region is CATSDSGTNSYNEQFF. CDR3 coding DNA: TGTGCCACCAGTGATTCCGGGACCAACTCCTACAATGAGCAGTTCTTC.